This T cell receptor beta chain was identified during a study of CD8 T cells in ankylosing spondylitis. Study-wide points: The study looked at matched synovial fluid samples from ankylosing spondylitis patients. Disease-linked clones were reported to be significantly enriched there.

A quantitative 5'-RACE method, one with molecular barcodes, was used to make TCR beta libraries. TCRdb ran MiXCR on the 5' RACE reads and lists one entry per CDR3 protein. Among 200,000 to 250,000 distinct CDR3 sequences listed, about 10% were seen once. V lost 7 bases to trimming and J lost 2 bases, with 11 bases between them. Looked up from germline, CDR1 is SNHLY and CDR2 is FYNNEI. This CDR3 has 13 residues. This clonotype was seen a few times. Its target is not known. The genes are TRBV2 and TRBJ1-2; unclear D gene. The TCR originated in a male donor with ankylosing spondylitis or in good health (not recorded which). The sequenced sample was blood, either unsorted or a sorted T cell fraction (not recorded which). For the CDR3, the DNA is TGTGCCAGCATTAGGTCAGAGAACTATGGCTACACCTTC. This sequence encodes CASIRSENYGYTF. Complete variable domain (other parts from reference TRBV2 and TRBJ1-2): EPEVTQTPSHQVTQMGQEVILRCVPISNHLYFYWYRQILGQKVEFLVSFYNNEISEKSEIFDDQFSVERPDGSNFTLKIRSTKLEDSAMYFCASIRSENYGYTFGSGTRLTVV.